One sample yielded the 23 T cell receptor beta chains listed below, sequenced in a study of cytomegalovirus exposure and HLA in healthy donors. The PCR ran on 60 Vbeta and 13 Jbeta primers. Assay used: immunoSEQ multiplex PCR; TCRdb lists only in-frame clones, some missing. The repertoire holds 95,000 to 150,000 clones, with around three quarters as singletons. Sequencing was carried out using PBMCs. These receptors were obtained from a woman in her 40s in good health and CMV-seropositive.

This clone was observed a handful of times. V is TRBV30 and J is TRBJ1-1; 7 bases are a match to TRBD1. V lost 5 bases to trimming and J lost 7 bases; unmatched junction nucleotides: 10. This CDR3 spans 13 amino acids. CDR1 and CDR2 (germline): GTSNPN, SVGIG (reference sequence). The CDR3 DNA sequence: TGTGCCTGGGGCTCTCTCAGGGGGAGTGAAGCTTTCTTT. Protein sequence: CAWGSLRGSEAFF.

The chain employs TRBV7-2 and TRBJ2-7; D is unclear. The CDR3 totals 12 residues. Trimming took 11 bases from V and 2 from J, leaving 13 bases between them. The germline CDR1 and CDR2 sequences are SGHTA and FQGNSA. CDR3 sequence (DNA): TGTGCCTGCTCTTGGCAGACCTACGAGCAGTACTTC. Translation gives CACSWQTYEQYF.

The J gene is TRBJ2-5, the V gene TRBV7-8; tentative D call: TRBD1 (5 bases). V lost 4 bases to trimming and J lost 4 bases, with 13 bases between them. Germline CDR1 and CDR2: SGHVS and FQNEAQ. The CDR3 is 14 residues long. The DNA for the CDR3 is TGTGCCAGCAGCTCCAGCAGGGTTCGAGAGACCCAGTACTTC. This gives the protein CASSSSRVRETQYF.

This chain joins TRBV2 and TRBJ1-6, with 9 bases matching TRBD1. The germline gives CDR1 SNHLY, CDR2 FYNNEI. The CDR3 sequence is 15 residues long. V lost 4 bases to trimming and J lost 5 bases; unmatched junction nucleotides: 3. The CDR3 region is CASSVWTGDNSPLHF. DNA for the CDR3: TGTGCCAGCAGTGTTTGGACAGGGGATAATTCACCCCTCCACTTT. Filled out from reference TRBV2 and TRBJ1-6, the complete variable domain reads EPEVTQTPSHQVTQMGQEVILRCVPISNHLYFYWYRQILGQKVEFLVSFYNNEISEKSEIFDDQFSVERPDGSNFTLKIRSTKLEDSAMYFCASSVWTGDNSPLHFGNGTRLTVT.

This clone has just one count. This sequence joins TRBV6-6 and TRBJ2-7, with D perhaps TRBD1 (5 bases). The CDR3 length is 15 residues. Germline CDR1 and CDR2: MNHNY and SVGAGI (reference sequence). V was trimmed by 6 bases and J by 2 bases, leaving 17 bases between them. The CDR3: CASRAQGRPPYEQYF. CDR3 nucleotides: TGTGCCAGCAGGGCCCAGGGAAGACCCCCCTACGAGCAGTACTTC.

This sequence joins TRBV11-2 and TRBJ2-1, with 8 bases identical to TRBD1. Germline CDR1 SGHAT, CDR2 FQNNGV. V was pared by 5 bases and J by 7 bases, with 16 bases of the junction left unmatched. The CDR3 length is 17 residues. CDR3 in amino acids: CASSAWTGTSTHNEQFF. DNA of the CDR3: TGTGCCAGCAGCGCCTGGACAGGGACTTCCACCCATAATGAGCAGTTCTTC.

The chain is built from TRBV4-1 and TRBJ2-4; maybe TRBD1 (5 bases). This CDR3 contains 14 residues. CDR1 MGHRA and CDR2 YSYEKL come from the germline V gene. V was trimmed by 4 bases and J by 8 bases, leaving 15 bases between them. CDR3 DNA sequence: TGCGCCAGCAGCCCTGGCAGGGTAGGTTACATTCAGTACTTC. Amino acids: CASSPGRVGYIQYF.

The V call is TRBV2, the J call TRBJ2-3; no firm D call. Looked up from germline, CDR1 is SNHLY and CDR2 is FYNNEI. The CDR3 totals 12 residues. Trimming left V 1 base short and J 7 bases short, with 6 bases between. CDR3: CASSEGRNTQYF. CDR3 nucleotide sequence: TGTGCCAGCAGTGAAGGGAGAAATACGCAGTATTTT.

This clone has a handful of counts. V and J are TRBV6-1 and TRBJ2-7, with 10 bases that match TRBD1. In germline, CDR1 is MNHNS, CDR2 SASEGT. With 4 bases clipped from V and 4 bases from J, the junction kept 1 base outside the gene matches. This CDR3 contains 13 residues. This chain's CDR3 is CASSADRGYEQYF. The DNA for the CDR3 is TGTGCCAGCAGTGCGGACAGGGGGTACGAGCAGTACTTC.

V and J are TRBV6-1 and TRBJ1-5; D is unclear. Germline loops: CDR1 MNHNS, CDR2 SASEGT. The CDR3 extends over 15 amino acids. The V end lost 5 bases, the J end lost 0 bases, and 11 bases lay between the germline ends. The CDR3 DNA reads as TGTGCCAGCAGTTCGGGAACAGTTAGCAATCAGCCCCAGCATTTT. Protein product: CASSSGTVSNQPQHF.

The rearrangement joins TRBV19 to TRBJ2-5; 12 bases line up with TRBD2. Germline loops: CDR1 LNHDA, CDR2 SQIVND (reference sequence). The CDR3 totals 14 residues. Unmatched junction bases numbered 3, after V lost 6 bases and J lost 4 bases. The CDR3 protein is CASRASGRAETQYF. CDR3 DNA sequence: TGTGCCAGTAGGGCTAGCGGGAGGGCAGAGACCCAGTACTTC.

The J gene is TRBJ2-5, the V gene TRBV11-2; a possible D gene is TRBD2 (6 bases). The CDR3 sequence is 14 residues long. Germline values: CDR1 SGHAT, CDR2 FQNNGV. V lost 5 bases and J lost 2, with 12 bases in between. CDR3 nucleotide sequence: TGTGCCAGCAGCCCCCGACTAGAGCAAGAGACCCAGTACTTC. It codes for CASSPRLEQETQYF.

The chain uses TRBV6-5 and TRBJ2-1; TRBD2 matches at 11 bases. The CDR3 is 13 residues long. Germline V gives CDR1 MNHEY, CDR2 SVGAGI. V shed 8 bases, J shed 5 bases, and the junction held 2 bases outside the gene matches. The CDR3 DNA sequence: TGTGCCAGCGGGGGACTAGCGGACAATGAGCAGTTCTTC. This sequence encodes CASGGLADNEQFF.

The chain has TRBV6-5 and TRBJ2-3; 8 nucleotides line up with TRBD2. The V gene end was trimmed by 5 bases and the J gene end by 4 bases; junction bases not matched to a gene: 8. The CDR3 covers 15 residues. CDR1 and CDR2 (germline): MNHEY, SVGAGI. The CDR3 here is CASSRPGLAADTQYF. The CDR3 region has the DNA TGTGCCAGCAGTCGTCCCGGACTAGCAGCAGATACGCAGTATTTT.

This clone has more than one count but fewer than ten. V and J are TRBV25-1 and TRBJ1-1; TRBD1 matches 7 bases. CDR3 length equals 14 residues. Germline values: CDR1 MGHDK, CDR2 SYGVNS. Trimming took 1 base from V and 4 from J; bases not matched to a gene: 3. The CDR3 nucleotides read TGTGCCAGCAGTGAATCAGGGGGTAGCACTGAAGCTTTCTTT. Its protein is CASSESGGSTEAFF.

This clone has just a few counts. This chain uses TRBV7-2 with TRBJ1-3; D is undetermined. This CDR3 has 14 residues. Germline CDR1 reads SGHTA; CDR2 reads FQGNSA. The V end lost 5 bases, the J end lost 0 bases, and 8 bases lay between the germline ends. The CDR3 nucleotides are TGTGCCAGCAGCCGAGAGAACTCTGGAAACACCATATATTTT. Translated: CASSRENSGNTIYF.

This clone was recorded a few times. The rearrangement links TRBV28 to TRBJ1-2, with a possible D match to TRBD1 (6 bases). V gave up 4 bases and J gave up 5 bases, with 17 bases separating them. CDR1 and CDR2 from the germline V gene are MDHEN and SYDVKM. The CDR3 spans 15 residues. The DNA of the CDR3 is TGTGCCAGCAGTTCCAGGCGGGCAGGGGATTATGGCTACACCTTC. Its protein is CASSSRRAGDYGYTF.

This chain uses TRBV2 with TRBJ2-2; tentative D call: TRBD2 (6 bases). The CDR3 runs 15 residues. V was pared by 6 bases and J by 1 base, with 12 bases between. CDR1 SNHLY and CDR2 FYNNEI come from the germline V gene. The CDR3, as DNA: TGTGCCAGCAGGTTGGACGGGGGGAACACCGGGGAGCTGTTTTTT. Encoded protein: CASRLDGGNTGELFF.

This CDR3 is CASSIGGRAGSYEQYF. Here the CDR3 DNA reads TGTGCCAGTAGTATTGGCGGGAGGGCCGGGTCCTACGAGCAGTACTTC. This chain uses TRBV19 with TRBJ2-7; TRBD2 matches at 9 bases. Germline trimming cut 3 bases from V and 1 base from J; bases unmatched to any gene: 7. This CDR3 comprises 16 residues. Germline V lookup: CDR1 LNHDA, CDR2 SQIVND (reference sequence).

The rearrangement links TRBV2 to TRBJ2-7; D perhaps matches TRBD2 (5 bases). The ends were cut back, 6 bases at V and 2 bases at J, with 11 bases in the middle. Germline-derived CDR1 and CDR2 are SNHLY and FYNNEI. The CDR3 runs to 13 residues. The CDR3 DNA sequence: TGTGCCAGCAGCGGAGGACTCACCTACGAGCAGTACTTC. Amino acids: CASSGGLTYEQYF.

The CDR3 bases are TGCGCCAGCAGCCACGGACGGGGGGATTATGCCGAGCAGTACTTC. It yields the protein CASSHGRGDYAEQYF. The chain couples TRBV4-1 to TRBJ2-7, with 7 positions matching TRBD2. Trimming took 3 bases from V and 6 from J; bases not matched to a gene: 11. The CDR3 totals 15 residues. In germline, CDR1 is MGHRA, CDR2 YSYEKL.

The rearrangement links TRBV19 to TRBJ2-6; D perhaps matches TRBD1 (6 bases). The germline gives CDR1 LNHDA, CDR2 SQIVND (reference sequence). Trimming removed 6 bases at V and 0 bases at J, with 6 bases between. The CDR3 length is 14 residues. Here the CDR3 reads CASRQGSGANVLTF. DNA of the CDR3: TGTGCCAGTAGACAGGGCTCTGGGGCCAACGTCCTGACTTTC.

This clone was observed a single time. The CDR3 loop reads CASSDSTRGDPAYEQYF. DNA of the CDR3: TGTGCCAGCAGTGACTCGACTCGCGGGGATCCCGCCTACGAGCAGTACTTC. This chain joins TRBV6-4 and TRBJ2-5; perhaps TRBD2 as D (6 bases). The J call may be mistaken, given a closer DNA end match to TRBJ2-7. The CDR3 has 17 residues. The germline V gene has CDR1 MRHNA and CDR2 SNTAGT.